A single sample gave rise to the 13 T cell receptor beta chains below, sequenced in a study of beta chain features in type 1 diabetes. Study-wide results and caveats: Shortening of TCRB CDR3s, moderate but significant, appeared in all four CD4+ subsets of Type 1 diabetes patients.

Antigens of these TCRs are unknown. Expressed TCRB transcripts were sequenced because the isolated RNA had all been reverse transcribed beforehand. Assay used: immunoSEQ multiplex PCR; TCRdb lists only in-frame clones, some missing. In the table there are 250,000 to 300,000 clones, roughly an eighth of which are singletons. Sequencing was performed on naive CD4+ T cells from blood. These receptor sequences come from a man aged 30 to 45 with type 1 diabetes.

The chain joins TRBV5-1 to TRBJ2-1; the D gene is possibly TRBD1 (6 bases). Germline V gene sequence: CDR1 SGHRS, CDR2 YFSETQ. V lost 3 bases, J lost 0 bases, and 10 bases lay in between. This CDR3 is built from 15 residues. CDR3 coding DNA: TGCGCCAGCAGCTGGACAGAGAGCTCCTACAATGAGCAGTTCTTC. This sequence encodes CASSWTESSYNEQFF. Filled out from reference TRBV5-1 and TRBJ2-1, the complete variable domain reads KAGVTQTPRYLIKTRGQQVTLSCSPISGHRSVSWYQQTPGQGLQFLFEYFSETQRNKGNFPGRFSGRQFSNSRSEMNVSTLELGDSALYLCASSWTESSYNEQFFGPGTRLTVL.

V is TRBV7-2 and J is TRBJ2-7; D is ambiguous. CDR3 length: 11 amino acids. Per germline, CDR1 SGHTA and CDR2 FQGNSA. Between the trimmed V and J ends, which lost 5 bases and 4 bases, there was a span of 6 bases. The CDR3 reads CASSRSYEQYF. CDR3 nucleotide sequence: TGTGCCAGCAGCCGGAGTTACGAGCAGTACTTC.

This clone occurred a few times. The chain joins TRBV5-4 to TRBJ2-3, with TRBD2 as a possible D gene (5 bases). CDR3 length: 13 residues. V was clipped by 4 bases and J by 6 bases, with 12 bases between them. Germline V gives CDR1 SGHNT, CDR2 YYREEE (reference sequence). The CDR3 loop reads CASSTLVSDTQYF. Written as DNA, the CDR3 is TGTGCCAGCAGCACACTAGTTTCGGATACGCAGTATTTT.

This clone was seen a handful of times. This chain links TRBV4-3 with TRBJ2-3; TRBD2 agrees at 13 bases. The CDR3 spans 16 residues. Losses at the gene ends were 3 bases for V and 4 bases for J; bases not matched to a gene: 4. The germline CDR1 and CDR2 sequences are LGHNA and YSLEER. CDR3 in amino acids: CASSQGLAGLADTQYF. The CDR3 DNA is TGCGCCAGCAGCCAGGGACTAGCGGGATTGGCAGATACGCAGTATTTT.

This clone was counted a few times. V and J are TRBV18 and TRBJ2-5; tentatively, D is TRBD1 (5 bases). This CDR3 contains 15 residues. Germline V gives CDR1 KGHSH, CDR2 LQKENI. Trimming cost V 3 bases and J 4 bases, with 15 bases left between them. The CDR3 DNA reads TGTGCCAGCTCACCTCGAAGGGGATTAGGAGAGACCCAGTACTTC. Translating gives CASSPRRGLGETQYF.

The J gene is TRBJ1-2, the V gene TRBV7-2, with 7 bases aligning to TRBD1. Germline V gene data show CDR1 as SGHTA and CDR2 as FQGNSA. The junction had 9 bases not matched to a gene; V was cut back by 6 bases and J by 2 bases. The CDR3 spans 15 residues. CDR3 loop: CASSLAGQRNYGYTF. Here the CDR3 DNA reads TGTGCCAGCAGTTTGGCGGGACAGAGAAACTATGGCTACACCTTC.

This rearrangement joins TRBV28 to TRBJ2-7; TRBD2 aligns across 11 bases. The J segment lost 1 base and the V segment lost 6 bases, leaving 2 bases of the junction unmatched. The CDR3 sequence is 14 residues long. Germline V CDR1 and CDR2: MDHEN, SYDVKM. Written as DNA, the CDR3 is TGTGCCAGCAGACTAGCGGGAGTGTCCTACGAGCAGTACTTC. Protein product: CASRLAGVSYEQYF.

Only a few counts were recorded for this clone. The chain employs TRBV20-1 and TRBJ2-1; 7 nucleotides align to TRBD2. CDR3 length equals 11 residues. Germline values: CDR1 DFQATT, CDR2 SNEGSKA (reference sequence). CDR3 sequence (DNA): TGCACTGGGGGGGGGATGAATGAGCAGTTCTTC. The encoded protein is CTGGGMNEQFF.

V usage is TRBV7-3 and J usage is TRBJ2-3; D perhaps matches TRBD1 (5 bases). V lost 3 bases, J lost 4 bases, and 11 bases lay in between. CDR3 length: 14 amino acids. Germline CDR1 reads SGHTA; CDR2 reads FQGTGA. The chain's CDR3 is CASSFSQGADTQYF. The CDR3 DNA reads TGTGCCAGCAGCTTCTCTCAAGGGGCAGATACGCAGTATTTT.

A few counts support this clone. This sequence joins TRBV5-1 and TRBJ1-1; D might be TRBD1 (6 bases). Per germline, CDR1 SGHRS and CDR2 YFSETQ. The CDR3 has 17 amino acids. Trimming stripped 7 bases from V and 2 bases from J, with 24 bases between. The CDR3 spells CASDPHGRGGINTEAFF. As DNA, the CDR3 is TGCGCCAGCGATCCGCACGGGAGGGGGGGGATCAACACTGAAGCTTTCTTT.

V gene TRBV16 combines with J gene TRBJ2-7, with 10 bases aligning to TRBD2. The CDR3 length is 15 residues. Germline CDR1 reads KGHSY; CDR2 reads FQNENV. V gave up 0 bases and J gave up 9 bases; unmatched junction bases: 8. CDR3 nucleotides: TGTGCCAGCAGCCAATCCCTAGCGGGAGTGGCGGCGCAGTACTTC. Encoded protein: CASSQSLAGVAAQYF.

This clone was observed a handful of times. V gene TRBV5-1 combines with J gene TRBJ2-5; TRBD2 aligns across 11 bases. Germline V lookup: CDR1 SGHRS, CDR2 YFSETQ. V gave up 4 bases and J gave up 5 bases; unmatched junction bases: 1. This CDR3 has 13 amino acids. For the CDR3, the DNA is TGCGCCAGCAGCGGGACTAGCGGTGAGACCCAGTACTTC. Protein product: CASSGTSGETQYF.

This clone has only a few counts. This rearrangement joins TRBV15 to TRBJ2-1, with D maybe TRBD1 (5 bases). Trimming shortened V by 0 bases and J by 9 bases, and 6 bases separated the two germline ends. Germline V gene sequence: CDR1 LNHNV, CDR2 YYDKDF (reference sequence). CDR3 length: 12 amino acids. The CDR3 bases are TGTGCCACCAGCAGAGATAGGGGTGAGCAGTTCTTC. Amino acids: CATSRDRGEQFF.